Below, 20 T cell receptor beta chains from the same sample are listed, as sequenced in a study of CD4 and CD8 cells across lung adenocarcinoma regions. TCRdb reanalysed the PCR reads using MiXCR and keeps one entry per CDR3 protein. Counted here are about 19,000 distinct CDR3 sequences, roughly 46% occurring once; the ten biggest clones make up less than 20%. The source material was CD4+ T cells from the margin of a lung tumor. The receptors were sampled from a male donor with lung adenocarcinoma. The CD4 and CD8 labels of this study may be unreliable.

The V gene is TRBV4-1, the J gene TRBJ2-5, with D tentatively TRBD2 (5 bases). The germline CDR1 and CDR2 sequences are MGHRA and YSYEKL. The CDR3 consists of 16 residues. CDR3 coding DNA: TGCGCTAGCGCGGGCCTCGCGGGCCCCGACCAAGAGACCCAGTACTTC. Translated, it gives CASAGLAGPDQETQYF.

The table lists this clonotype with a count of one. The junction does not match germline at one end; this may be a read error. V gene TRBV10-2 combines with J gene TRBJ2-4, with D maybe TRBD2 (5 bases). Per germline, CDR1 WSHSY and CDR2 SAAADI. This CDR3 has 14 residues. The CDR3 DNA is TGCGGCAGCAGGCGGGTGGCAGCCACAAACATTCAGTATTTC. Residues: CGSRRVAATNIQYF.

Only one count was recorded for this clonotype. A read error may produce the germline difference seen at one junction end. V is TRBV10-3 and J is TRBJ2-5, with D perhaps assigned TRBD1 or TRBD2 (6 bases each). CDR1 is ENHRY, CDR2 SYGVKD, per germline. There are 15 residues in the CDR3. This CDR3 reads CAGGLEGRDPETQYF. CDR3 bases: TGTGCCGGGGGGCTCGAGGGCCGTGACCCGGAGACCCAGTATTTC.

Within the sample, this clonotype is medium-sized. CDR3 sequence: CASSESTDTQYF. The DNA of the CDR3 is TGTGCCAGCAGTGAATCCACAGATACGCAGTATTTT. The chain combines TRBV6-1 with TRBJ2-3, with D uncertain. Germline CDR1 MNHNS, CDR2 SASEGT. The CDR3 runs 12 residues. V was clipped by 2 bases and J by 2 bases, with 2 bases between them.

This chain connects TRBV15 to TRBJ2-5; 11 bases are shared with TRBD1. Gene TRBJ2-7 matches the end of the DNA better, so the J call may be wrong. CDR1 and CDR2 (germline): LNHNV, YYDKDF (reference sequence). The CDR3 loop spans 14 amino acids. The CDR3 coding sequence is TGTGCCACCAGCGGACAGGGGGCCCGGTACGAGCAGTACTTC. It translates to CATSGQGARYEQYF.

This clonotype has ten or more counts. The chain couples TRBV7-2 to TRBJ1-2, with 8 bases fitting TRBD1. V shed 5 bases, J shed 5 bases, and the junction held 10 bases outside the gene matches. The CDR3 extends over 15 amino acids. Germline V gene sequence: CDR1 SGHTA, CDR2 FQGNSA. The DNA of the CDR3 is TGTGCCAGCAGCGTCTCAGGGGGCTGGGGATATGGCTACACCTTC. Encoded protein: CASSVSGGWGYGYTF.

This clonotype was picked up many times. V and J are TRBV3-1 and TRBJ1-2; TRBD1 matches at 11 bases. CDR1 is LGHDT, CDR2 YNNKEL, per germline (reference sequence). Germline trimming cut 3 bases from V and 4 bases from J; bases unmatched to any gene: 4. The CDR3 covers 15 residues. The CDR3 DNA follows: TGTGCCAGCAGCCAGGGGACAGGGGGTGGCTATGGCTACACCTTC. Translating gives CASSQGTGGGYGYTF.

This clonotype was seen repeatedly, ten times or more. The V call is TRBV20-1, the J call TRBJ2-7, with 7 bases aligning to TRBD1. The CDR3 sequence is 14 residues long. Germline CDR1 and CDR2: DFQATT and SNEGSKA (reference sequence). The ends lost 6 bases at V and 3 bases at J; junction bases unmatched: 11. CDR3: CSASGQAPFYEQYF. In DNA form, the CDR3 reads TGCAGTGCATCCGGACAGGCCCCCTTCTACGAGCAGTACTTC.

The V gene is TRBV10-1, the J gene TRBJ2-1, with a possible D match to TRBD1 (5 bases). The J call is doubtful: the DNA matches TRBJ2-5 better. Germline-derived CDR1 and CDR2 are WNHNN and SYGVQD (reference sequence). CDR3 length: 16 amino acids. CDR3 loop: CASSESKGSRQETQYF. The CDR3 DNA sequence: TGCGCCAGCAGTGAGTCGAAGGGGTCCCGCCAAGAGACCCAGTACTTC.

This clonotype came up a few times. This chain connects TRBV7-6 to TRBJ1-2; D is possibly TRBD1 (5 bases). The CDR3 runs to 13 residues. Trimming pared 0 bases from V and 3 bases from J, leaving 5 bases between. Germline V gives CDR1 SGHVS, CDR2 FNYEAQ. The DNA of the CDR3 is TGTGCCAGCAGCTTAGCAGGGGACTATGGCTACACCTTC. Its translation is CASSLAGDYGYTF.

This chain joins TRBV6-1 and TRBJ2-1; 8 nucleotides line up with TRBD2. The ends lost 2 bases at V and 7 bases at J; junction bases unmatched: 13. Germline CDR1 and CDR2: MNHNS and SASEGT. CDR3 length: 17 amino acids. The CDR3 nucleotides read TGTGCCAGCAGTGAACGCACTAGCGGAGCCCGTTGGAATGAGCAGTTCTTC. Translation: CASSERTSGARWNEQFF.

The chain has TRBV6-1 and TRBJ2-5; tentatively, D is TRBD1 (6 bases). The V end was cut by 6 bases, the J end by 0 bases, with 14 bases between. Germline CDR1 is MNHNS and CDR2 is SASEGT. The length of the CDR3 is 15 residues. CDR3 nucleotide sequence: TGTGCCAGCAGCCTACAGGGAAAGTACCAAGAGACCCAGTACTTC. Amino acid sequence: CASSLQGKYQETQYF.

V is TRBV4-1 and J is TRBJ2-3, with 12 bases aligning to TRBD2. There are 16 residues in the CDR3. V dropped 4 bases and J dropped 2; count of bases not matched to a gene: 4. Germline CDR1 reads MGHRA; CDR2 reads YSYEKL. The DNA of the CDR3 is TGCGCCAGCAGCCTTAGACTAGCGGGAGACACAGATACGCAGTATTTT. Its protein product is CASSLRLAGDTDTQYF.

The CDR3 bases are TGCGCCAGCAGCTTCCGTCAGGACGAGCAGTACTTC. Translating gives CASSFRQDEQYF. The J gene is TRBJ2-7, the V gene TRBV10-2; D uncertain. This CDR3 is built from 12 residues. Deletions cut 6 bases from V and 5 bases from J, with 11 bases between. In germline, CDR1 is WSHSY, CDR2 SAAADI.

The chain is built from TRBV10-2 and TRBJ2-4; D may be TRBD2 (6 bases). This CDR3 comprises 14 residues. From germline, CDR1 is WSHSY and CDR2 SAAADI. The CDR3 region has the DNA TGCGGCGGCACGGGGCTGGGAGGCAAAAACATTCAGTACTTC. It codes for CGGTGLGGKNIQYF.

With respect to this clonotype: Germline is not matched at one junction end, which may reflect a read error. The CDR3 DNA reads as TGTCTCAGCCGCCAGGGCGTGTGCACAGAGGCGCAGTTTTTT. The encoded protein is CLSRQGVCTEAQFF. The chain combines TRBV6-1 with TRBJ2-3; possible D gene TRBD1, 5 bases. The germline V gene encodes CDR1 MNHNS and CDR2 SASEGT. The CDR3 covers 14 residues.

About this clonotype: At one end the junction does not follow the germline gene, possibly because of a read error. The V gene is TRBV27, the J gene TRBJ2-3, with D perhaps assigned TRBD1 or TRBD2 (5 bases each). In germline, CDR1 is MNHEY, CDR2 SMNVEV (reference sequence). The CDR3 totals 14 residues. The CDR3 is CASRRTGATDTQYF. Written as DNA, the CDR3 is TGTGCCAGCAGGAGGACCGGGGCGACAGATACTCAGTACTTT.

As to this clonotype: One end of the junction varies from germline; a read error may be responsible. The V gene is TRBV10-1, the J gene TRBJ2-3; D gene ambiguous. In germline, CDR1 is WNHNN, CDR2 SYGVQD (reference sequence). The CDR3 covers 15 residues. CDR3 nucleotide sequence: TGCGCCAGCGGTGAGGAGCTGCTAGGCAAAGACATGCAGTACTTT. Its protein product is CASGEELLGKDMQYF.

This chain links TRBV4-2 with TRBJ1-3, with D perhaps TRBD1 (6 bases). Trimming cost V 0 bases and J 4 bases, with 13 bases left between them. Germline CDR1 reads LGHNA; CDR2 reads YNFKEQ. This CDR3 has 16 residues. CDR3 in DNA: TGTGCCAGCAGCCAAGAAAGTTGGGGGGGCGGAAACACCATATATTTT. Translated: CASSQESWGGGNTIYF.

The genes are TRBV10-2 and TRBJ2-1; 9 bases agree with TRBD2. The closer fit of TRBJ2-7 to the DNA end suggests the J call may be wrong. CDR1 WSHSY and CDR2 SAAADI come from the germline V gene. The CDR3 loop spans 16 amino acids. The CDR3 sequence: CASRTPMGGRAYEQYF. The CDR3, as DNA: TGCGCCAGCAGAACCCCTATGGGCGGGAGGGCCTACGAGCAGTACTTC.